This TCR beta chain originates from a study of cytomegalovirus exposure and HLA in healthy donors. About the research overall: Approximately 81% of 350 to 400 genotyped donors fell in the Caucasian-associated ancestry cluster.

Points from the study as a whole: A likely sequencing artifact accounted for one observed cluster of highly shared sequence variants. The study labeled 150 to 200 TCR beta chains cytomegalovirus-associated. A missense DCLRE1C variant was associated with V- and J-gene trimming of TCR beta chains in a later analysis, and an independent cohort replicated the association.

The PCR used 60 Vbeta and 13 Jbeta primers. Only in-frame clones appear in the TCRdb table, and some are missing; sequencing was by immunoSEQ multiplex PCR. Counted here are roughly 130,000 clones, about two thirds occurring once; the ten biggest clones make up approximately 7%. The CDR3 totals 15 residues. CDR1 MNHEY and CDR2 SVGAGI come from the germline V gene. The V gene lost 2 bases and the J gene lost 2 bases, with 13 bases spanning the gap. As for this clone: Its antigen is undetermined.

The sample taken for sequencing was PBMCs. V is TRBV6-5 and J is TRBJ2-7; possible D gene TRBD2, 5 bases. This sequence originates from a middle-aged man in good health and CMV-seropositive. CDR3 DNA: TGTGCCAGCAGTTACGAGTCGGGGTTCACCTACGAGCAGTACTTC. Translated: CASSYESGFTYEQYF.